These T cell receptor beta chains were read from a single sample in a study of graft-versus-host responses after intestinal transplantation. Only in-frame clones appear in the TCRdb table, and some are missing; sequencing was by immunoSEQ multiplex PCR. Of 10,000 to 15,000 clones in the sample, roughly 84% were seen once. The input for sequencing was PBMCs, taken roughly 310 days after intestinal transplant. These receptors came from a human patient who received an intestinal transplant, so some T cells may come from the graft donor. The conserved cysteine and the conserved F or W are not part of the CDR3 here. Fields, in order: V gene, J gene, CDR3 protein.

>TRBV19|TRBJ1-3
ASSVGRLDSGNTIY
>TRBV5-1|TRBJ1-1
ASSLAGENTEAF
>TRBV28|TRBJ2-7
ASSSPQGSFYEQY
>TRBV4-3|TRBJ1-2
ASSQDAAGDNYGYT
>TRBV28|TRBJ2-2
ASMRAWNTGELF
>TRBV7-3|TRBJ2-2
ASSPGTGELF
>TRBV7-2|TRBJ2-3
ASSPLGGGPGDTQY
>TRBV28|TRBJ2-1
ASRPDRGSYNEQF
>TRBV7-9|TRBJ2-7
ASSTSGRASSYEQY
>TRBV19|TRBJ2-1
EVNEQF
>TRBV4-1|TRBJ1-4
ASARQAYNEKLF
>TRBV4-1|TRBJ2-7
ASRGQGSGEQY
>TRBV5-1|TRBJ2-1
ASSRWTAPWDEQF
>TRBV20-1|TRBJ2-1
SAADEQF
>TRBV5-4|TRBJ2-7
ASSLGYEQY
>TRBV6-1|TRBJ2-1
ASSLGREYNEQF
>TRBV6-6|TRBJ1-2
ASSLTGADYYGYT
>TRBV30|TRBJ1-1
AWSVGGTEAF
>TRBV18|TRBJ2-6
ASSPDDRGPNSGANVLT
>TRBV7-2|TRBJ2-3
ASSRTSGATDTQY
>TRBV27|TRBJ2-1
ASSLTSLGSSEQF
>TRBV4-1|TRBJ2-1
ASSQGLRGSGEQF
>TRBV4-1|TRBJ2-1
ASSQEGRLVNEQF
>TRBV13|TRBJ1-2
ASSLVLGQGVSGYT
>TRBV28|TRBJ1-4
ASSLWDLGGFDEKLF
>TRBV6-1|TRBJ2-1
ASSEWVGEQF
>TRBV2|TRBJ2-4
ASSEGLAAAVAKNIQY
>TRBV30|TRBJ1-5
AWGGQGAGQPQH
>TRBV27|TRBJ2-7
ASRGTGTYEQY
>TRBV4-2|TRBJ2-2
ASSQDSRWVGELF
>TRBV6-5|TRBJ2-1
ASSTGLNEQF
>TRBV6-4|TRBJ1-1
ASSSQQGNTEAF
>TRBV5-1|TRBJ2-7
ASSLAGTPYEQY
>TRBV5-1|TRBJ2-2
ASSSTVGTGGTGELF
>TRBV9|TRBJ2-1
ASNCYNEQF
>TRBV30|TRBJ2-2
AWSWLAGAGELF
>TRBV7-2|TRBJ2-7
ASSGGQGGPQY
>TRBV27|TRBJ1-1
ASSWGQVGAEAF
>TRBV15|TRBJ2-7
ATSRVGTGGSEQY